The T cell receptor beta chain under discussion was sequenced for a study of CD8 T cells in Susac syndrome. Reverse transcription used 0.5 to 1 ug RNA and random hexamers. From the immunoSEQ multiplex PCR reads, TCRdb called clonotypes with MiXCR, one entry per CDR3 protein. This table has 120,000 to 150,000 distinct CDR3 sequences, less than 95% appearing once. Purification of the CD8+ and CD4+ T cells relied on negative isolation, and TEMRA cells underwent FACS enrichment. Material: CD4+ T cells from PBMCs. This clonotype was sampled from a human donor in good health.

The CDR3: CSAPGQGAIMDGYTF. CDR3 in DNA: TGCAGTGCTCCAGGACAGGGGGCGATCATGGATGGCTACACCTTC. The V and J genes are TRBV20-1 and TRBJ1-2; 11 bases agree with TRBD1. The CDR3 totals 15 residues. The germline gives CDR1 DFQATT, CDR2 SNEGSKA (reference sequence). V shed 5 bases and J 6 bases; nucleotides not matched to a gene: 11.